A single sample gave rise to the 25 T cell receptor beta chains below, sequenced in a study of vaccination and CD4 T cells after COVID-19. These receptors lack a known antigen. Treatment noted: roughly 10-day PBMC culture with coronavirus spike peptide pools or control peptides (ViraFEST assay). The assay that was used to sequence DNA from cultured CD4+ T cells was the Oncomine TCR Beta short-read assay. TCRdb processed the PCR reads anew with MiXCR; each CDR3 protein has one entry. The sample has roughly 6,400 distinct CDR3 sequences, 55% to 65% seen once. The sample consisted of CD4+ T cells from blood, cultured in vitro. All receptors come from a human donor who had recovered from COVID-19.

This clonotype has more than one count but fewer than ten. The chain has TRBV2 and TRBJ2-1; perhaps TRBD1 as D (5 bases). Germline-derived CDR1 and CDR2 are SNHLY and FYNNEI. This CDR3 region has 13 residues. Trimming took off 7 bases at V and 5 bases at J, with 12 bases between the two ends. The DNA of the CDR3 is TGTGCCAGCACCGCAGGGCAAGACAATGAGCAGTTCTTC. Its translation is CASTAGQDNEQFF.

The rearrangement joins TRBV12-3 or TRBV12-4 to TRBJ1-1, with D unclear. V was clipped by 4 bases and J by 0 bases, with 9 bases between them. This CDR3 is built from 14 residues. The CDR3 is CASSYLRVNTEAFF. The CDR3 bases are TGTGCCAGCAGTTACCTTCGGGTGAACACTGAAGCTTTCTTT.

In its sample, this clonotype was seen once. The chain combines TRBV7-9 with TRBJ2-3; TRBD1 matches at 9 bases. Germline V gives CDR1 SEHNR, CDR2 FQNEAQ (reference sequence). The CDR3 contains 16 residues. V shed 5 bases and J 4 bases; nucleotides not matched to a gene: 10. In DNA form, the CDR3 reads TGTGCCAGCAGCGTTGGGGACAGGGAAAGGGCAGATACGCAGTATTTT. The encoded protein is CASSVGDRERADTQYF.

The chain couples TRBV15 to TRBJ2-2; the match to TRBD2 covers 8 bases. This CDR3 is built from 16 residues. The germline V gene encodes CDR1 LNHNV and CDR2 YYDKDF (reference sequence). Trimming at V came to 3 bases and at J to 3 bases, leaving 6 bases not matched to a gene. For the CDR3, the DNA is TGTGCCACCAGCAGCCGCTTACTAGCGGACACCGGGGAGCTGTTTTTT. The encoded protein is CATSSRLLADTGELFF.

The rearrangement uses TRBV7-3 and TRBJ1-1; D might be TRBD1 (5 bases). Germline V gene lookup returns CDR1 SGHTA and CDR2 FQGTGA. Trimming stripped 4 bases from V and 1 base from J, with 13 bases between. There are 15 residues in the CDR3. The CDR3, as DNA: TGTGCCAGCAGCTCTACAGGTATTGGGAACACTGAAGCTTTCTTT. Translating it yields CASSSTGIGNTEAFF.

The genes are TRBV6-5 and TRBJ1-2, with D perhaps TRBD1 (6 bases). Germline lookup yields CDR1 MNHEY and CDR2 SVGAGI. Trimming pared 2 bases from V and 8 bases from J, leaving 15 bases between. This CDR3 is 14 amino acids long. DNA for the CDR3: TGTGCCAGCAGTTACACCGAACAGGGATCCGGCTACACCTTC. It is translated as CASSYTEQGSGYTF.

The chain joins TRBV20-1 to TRBJ1-2; 8 bases align to TRBD1. This CDR3 contains 13 residues. CDR1 DFQATT and CDR2 SNEGSKA come from the germline V gene (reference sequence). The J segment lost 7 bases and the V segment lost 5 bases, leaving 9 bases of the junction unmatched. The CDR3 region is CSALGQGAAGYTF. Here the CDR3 DNA reads TGCAGTGCTTTGGGGCAGGGGGCTGCTGGCTACACCTTC.

This clonotype was counted only a few times. This chain uses TRBV7-3 with TRBJ1-6; TRBD1 might be the D (5 bases). Trimming removed 3 bases at V and 7 bases at J, with 7 bases between. CDR3 length equals 13 residues. The germline V gene encodes CDR1 SGHTA and CDR2 FQGTGA. Here the CDR3 reads CASSFDRNSPLHF. CDR3 nucleotide sequence: TGTGCCAGCAGCTTCGACAGAAATTCACCCCTCCACTTT.

V is TRBV20-1 and J is TRBJ2-3, with 9 positions matching TRBD2. V lost 5 bases and J lost 5; bases outside the gene matches: 8. This CDR3 spans 14 amino acids. Germline CDR1 reads DFQATT; CDR2 reads SNEGSKA (reference sequence). CDR3 loop: CSAFSGGGGDTQYF. The CDR3 DNA follows: TGCAGTGCTTTTAGCGGGGGCGGGGGAGATACGCAGTATTTT.

V usage is TRBV6-2 or TRBV6-3 and J usage is TRBJ2-3; 13 nucleotides agree with TRBD2. Germline V lookup: CDR1 MNHEY, CDR2 SVGEGT. Germline trimming cut 6 bases from V and 7 bases from J; bases unmatched to any gene: 7. The CDR3 has 15 amino acids. CDR3 loop: CASRETSGRPHTQYF. The CDR3, as DNA: TGTGCCAGCAGAGAGACTAGCGGGAGGCCTCATACGCAGTATTTT.

This clonotype was counted between two and nine times. The gene calls are TRBV7-9 and TRBJ2-5, with D perhaps matching TRBD1 (5 bases). Germline CDR1 and CDR2: SEHNR and FQNEAQ (reference sequence). CDR3 length: 14 amino acids. The germline V and J ends were trimmed by 0 bases and 3 bases, with 8 bases remaining between them. In nucleotides, the CDR3 is TGTGCCAGCAGCTTAGCGGTCAGGGAAGAGACCCAGTACTTC. Translated: CASSLAVREETQYF.

This clonotype rates as large (0.1 to 1%). The V call is TRBV6-5, the J call TRBJ1-5; TRBD1 is a possible D gene (5 bases). V was pared by 2 bases and J by 6 bases, with 8 bases between. The CDR3 length is 13 residues. From germline, CDR1 is MNHEY and CDR2 SVGAGI. The CDR3 sequence: CASSYGTTQPQHF. DNA of the CDR3: TGTGCCAGCAGTTACGGGACCACTCAGCCCCAGCATTTT.

A single count supports this clonotype. This sequence joins TRBV19 and TRBJ1-3, with D perhaps TRBD1 (6 bases). Between the trimmed V and J ends, which lost 9 bases and 0 bases, there was a span of 15 bases. This CDR3 has 15 amino acids. Germline values: CDR1 LNHDA, CDR2 SQIVND (reference sequence). The CDR3 DNA sequence: TGTGCCAGCGCCACTGAACAGGGCTCTGGAAACACCATATATTTT. Its protein product is CASATEQGSGNTIYF.

The chain carries TRBV7-2 and TRBJ2-2, with D maybe TRBD1 (5 bases). This CDR3 has 17 residues. Germline CDR1 and CDR2: SGHTA and FQGNSA. Between the trimmed V and J ends, which lost 1 base and 0 bases, there was a span of 12 bases. In DNA form, the CDR3 reads TGTGCCAGCAGCTTAGATCTTGCCAGGGCGAACACCGGGGAGCTGTTTTTT. This translates into CASSLDLARANTGELFF.

Only a few counts were recorded for this clonotype. This rearrangement joins TRBV6-2 or TRBV6-3 to TRBJ2-3; D is possibly TRBD2 (6 bases). The CDR3 extends over 11 amino acids. Trimming left V 8 bases short and J 6 bases short, with 9 bases between. Germline lookup yields CDR1 MNHEY and CDR2 SVGEGT. CDR3 in DNA: TGTGCCAGCCGGACTATGGATACGCAGTATTTT. Translated, it gives CASRTMDTQYF.

V gene TRBV20-1 combines with J gene TRBJ2-7; no definite D call. The CDR3 is 13 residues long. Germline V gene sequence: CDR1 DFQATT, CDR2 SNEGSKA (reference sequence). Trimming cost V 0 bases and J 5 bases, with 11 bases left between them. The CDR3 sequence: CSARDSYYDEQYF. The CDR3, as DNA: TGCAGTGCTAGAGATAGCTATTATGACGAGCAGTACTTC.

This clonotype was seen only a few times. The rearrangement links TRBV5-4 to TRBJ1-6; the match to TRBD1 covers 9 bases. Germline-derived CDR1 and CDR2 are SGHNT and YYREEE (reference sequence). With 3 bases clipped from V and 7 bases from J, the junction kept 11 bases outside the gene matches. The CDR3 runs 17 residues. The CDR3 region is CASSSNRGRGGNSPLHF. CDR3 coding DNA: TGTGCCAGCAGCTCAAACAGGGGGCGCGGGGGAAATTCACCCCTCCACTTT.

This clonotype was observed a handful of times. The chain has TRBV20-1 and TRBJ2-7; maybe TRBD2 (5 bases). V was trimmed by 3 bases and J by 5 bases, leaving 17 bases between them. CDR1 is DFQATT and CDR2 is SNEGSKA in the germline V gene (reference sequence). This CDR3 has 14 residues. CDR3 sequence: CSARTLRGEHEQYF. CDR3 nucleotide sequence: TGCAGTGCTAGGACCTTACGGGGAGAACACGAGCAGTACTTC.

The table lists this clonotype with a few counts. This chain uses TRBV20-1 with TRBJ1-5; D is possibly TRBD1 (5 bases). Germline V CDR1 and CDR2: DFQATT, SNEGSKA (reference sequence). Trimming took 2 bases from V and 0 from J, leaving 17 bases between them. The CDR3 is 17 residues long. CDR3 nucleotides: TGCAGTGCTAGAAATGAGGCAGGGCCAAATAGCAATCAGCCCCAGCATTTT. Translation gives CSARNEAGPNSNQPQHF.

The genes are TRBV23-1 and TRBJ2-5; 7 nucleotides line up with TRBD1. TRBV23-1 is sorted into the ORF group, with uncertain function. Trimming took 0 bases from V and 4 from J; bases not matched to a gene: 5. The CDR3 has 15 amino acids. The CDR3 coding sequence is TGCGCCAGCAGTCAATCACGAGACAGGGTAGAGACCCAGTACTTC. It encodes CASSQSRDRVETQYF.

The chain links TRBV7-2 to TRBJ2-7; 10 bases line up with TRBD1. The CDR3 sequence is 16 residues long. V dropped 5 bases and J dropped 3; count of bases not matched to a gene: 10. The germline V gene encodes CDR1 SGHTA and CDR2 FQGNSA. The CDR3 here is CASSPSRDRGIYEQYF. In DNA form, the CDR3 reads TGTGCCAGCAGCCCGTCCCGGGACAGGGGCATCTACGAGCAGTACTTC. The full variable domain, with the rest looked up from reference TRBV7-2 and TRBJ2-7, is GAGVSQSPSNKVTEKGKDVELRCDPISGHTALYWYRQSLGQGLEFLIYFQGNSAPDKSGLPSDRFSAERTGGSVSTLTIQRTQQEDSAVYLCASSPSRDRGIYEQYFGPGTRLTVT.

Worth noting for this clonotype: The junction departs from the called germline gene at one end, perhaps through a read error. The rearrangement joins TRBV19 to TRBJ1-5; D not resolved. Germline CDR1 is LNHDA and CDR2 is SQIVND (reference sequence). The CDR3 sequence is 13 residues long. DNA for the CDR3: TGTGCCAGCAGTATTACGTTGAGGGAGCCCCAGCATTTT. It translates to CASSITLREPQHF.

This clonotype has a handful of counts. This chain connects TRBV20-1 to TRBJ1-1, with 10 nucleotides matching TRBD1. V dropped 2 bases and J dropped 5; count of bases not matched to a gene: 5. There are 14 residues in the CDR3. The germline CDR1 and CDR2 sequences are DFQATT and SNEGSKA (reference sequence). In nucleotides, the CDR3 is TGCAGTGCTAGACCGGGACAGGGGTTAACTGAAGCTTTCTTT. Residues: CSARPGQGLTEAFF.

The chain is built from TRBV7-8 and TRBJ2-5; D is tentatively TRBD1 or TRBD2 (5 bases each). V shed 7 bases and J shed 2 bases, with 14 bases lying between them. The germline CDR1 and CDR2 sequences are SGHVS and FQNEAQ. CDR3 length: 14 amino acids. The CDR3 loop reads CASNRLGEQETQYF. CDR3 bases: TGTGCCAGCAACCGGTTGGGGGAACAAGAGACCCAGTACTTC.

The CDR3 DNA reads as TGTGCCAGCAGCTTGGGGTATTCCGCTTGGGACACCATATATTTT. Amino acid sequence: CASSLGYSAWDTIYF. The rearrangement uses TRBV5-6 and TRBJ1-3; D is ambiguous. Trimming took 0 bases from V and 8 from J, leaving 15 bases between them. The CDR3 extends over 15 amino acids. Germline CDR1 is SGHDT and CDR2 is YYEEEE. The whole variable domain, remainder taken from reference TRBV5-6 and TRBJ1-3, is DAGVTQSPTHLIKTRGQQVTLRCSPKSGHDTVSWYQQALGQGPQFIFQYYEEEERQRGNFPDRFSGHQFPNYSSELNVNALLLGDSALYLCASSLGYSAWDTIYFGEGSWLTVV.